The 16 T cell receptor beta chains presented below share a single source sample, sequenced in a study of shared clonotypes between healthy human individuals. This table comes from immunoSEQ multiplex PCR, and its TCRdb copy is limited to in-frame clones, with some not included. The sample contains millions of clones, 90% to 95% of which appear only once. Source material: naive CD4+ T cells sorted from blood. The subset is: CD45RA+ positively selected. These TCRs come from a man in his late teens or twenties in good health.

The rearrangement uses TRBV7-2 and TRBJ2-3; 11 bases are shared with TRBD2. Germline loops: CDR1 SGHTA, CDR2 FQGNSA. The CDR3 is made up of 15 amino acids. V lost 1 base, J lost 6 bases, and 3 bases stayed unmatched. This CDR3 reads CASSLGSSGGDTQYF. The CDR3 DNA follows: TGTGCCAGCAGCTTAGGTTCTAGCGGGGGGGATACGCAGTATTTT. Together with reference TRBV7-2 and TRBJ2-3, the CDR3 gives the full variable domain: GAGVSQSPSNKVTEKGKDVELRCDPISGHTALYWYRQSLGQGLEFLIYFQGNSAPDKSGLPSDRFSAERTGGSVSTLTIQRTQQEDSAVYLCASSLGSSGGDTQYFGPGTRLTVL.

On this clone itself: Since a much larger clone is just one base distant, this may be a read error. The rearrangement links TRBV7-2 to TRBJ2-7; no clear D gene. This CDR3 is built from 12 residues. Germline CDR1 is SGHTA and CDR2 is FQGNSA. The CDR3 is CASSSFSYEQHF. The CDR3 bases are TGTGCCAGCAGCTCCTTTTCCTACGAGCAGCACTTC.

The CDR3 spells CAITGSVNEQFF. Written as DNA, the CDR3 is TGTGCCATCACGGGGAGCGTTAATGAGCAGTTCTTC. V usage is TRBV10-3 and J usage is TRBJ2-1; tentatively, D is TRBD2 (5 bases). There are 12 residues in the CDR3. Germline V CDR1 and CDR2: ENHRY, SYGVKD. The V and J ends lost 7 bases and 7 bases respectively, with 11 bases between them.

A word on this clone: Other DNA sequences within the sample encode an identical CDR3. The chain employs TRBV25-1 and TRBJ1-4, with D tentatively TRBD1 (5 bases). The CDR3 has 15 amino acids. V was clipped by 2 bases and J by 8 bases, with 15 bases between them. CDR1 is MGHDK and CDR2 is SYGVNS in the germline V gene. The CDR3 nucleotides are TGTGCCAGCAGTGAAGGAGGGGCGGGAAGGGAAAAACTGTTTTTT. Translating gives CASSEGGAGREKLFF.

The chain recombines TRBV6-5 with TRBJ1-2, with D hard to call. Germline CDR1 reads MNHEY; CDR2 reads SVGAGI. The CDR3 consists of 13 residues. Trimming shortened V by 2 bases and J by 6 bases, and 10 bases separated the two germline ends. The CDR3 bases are TGTGCCAGCAGTTACGAGGGTGGAGATGGCTACACCTTC. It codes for CASSYEGGDGYTF.

The CDR3 DNA reads as TGTGCCAGCAGTGAGGGGGGGGGCCAGGGGCGAAAAGATCAGCCCCAGCATTTT. Protein sequence: CASSEGGGQGRKDQPQHF. The chain links TRBV6-4 to TRBJ1-5; D perhaps matches TRBD1 (6 bases). Looked up from germline, CDR1 is MRHNA and CDR2 is SNTAGT. V lost 3 bases and J 5 bases, leaving 23 bases between the germline ends. There are 18 residues in the CDR3.

The CDR3 here is CASSYRVDRVTDTQYF. The CDR3 region has the DNA TGTGCCAGCAGTTACCGGGTAGACCGCGTCACAGATACGCAGTATTTT. V and J are TRBV6-5 and TRBJ2-3; D is ambiguous. The CDR3 sequence is 16 residues long. Trimming cost V 2 bases and J 2 bases, with 14 bases left between them. Germline CDR1 is MNHEY and CDR2 is SVGAGI.

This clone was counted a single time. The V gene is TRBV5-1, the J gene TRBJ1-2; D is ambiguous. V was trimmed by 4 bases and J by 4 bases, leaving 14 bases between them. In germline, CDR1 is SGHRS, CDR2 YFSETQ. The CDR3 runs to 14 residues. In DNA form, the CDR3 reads TGCGCCAGCAGCCTACTGACAACACTCTATGGCTACACCTTC. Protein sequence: CASSLLTTLYGYTF.

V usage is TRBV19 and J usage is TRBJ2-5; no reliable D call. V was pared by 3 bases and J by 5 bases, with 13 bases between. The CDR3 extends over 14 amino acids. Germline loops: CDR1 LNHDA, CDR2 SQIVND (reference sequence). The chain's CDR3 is CASSMAKMGETQYF. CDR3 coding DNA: TGTGCCAGTAGTATGGCCAAAATGGGGGAGACCCAGTACTTC.

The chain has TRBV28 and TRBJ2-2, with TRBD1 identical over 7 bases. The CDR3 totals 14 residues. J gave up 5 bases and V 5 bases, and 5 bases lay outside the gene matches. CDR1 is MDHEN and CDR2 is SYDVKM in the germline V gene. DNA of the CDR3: TGTGCCAGCAGTGGATACAGGGGTACCGGGGAGCTGTTTTTT. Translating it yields CASSGYRGTGELFF.

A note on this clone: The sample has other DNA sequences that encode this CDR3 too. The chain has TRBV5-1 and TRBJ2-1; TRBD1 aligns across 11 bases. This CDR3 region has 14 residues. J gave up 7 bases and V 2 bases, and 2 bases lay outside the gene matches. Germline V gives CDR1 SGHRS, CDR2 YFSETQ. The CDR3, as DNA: TGCGCCAGCAGCTTCGGGACAGGGGGAAATGAGCAGTTCTTC. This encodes CASSFGTGGNEQFF.

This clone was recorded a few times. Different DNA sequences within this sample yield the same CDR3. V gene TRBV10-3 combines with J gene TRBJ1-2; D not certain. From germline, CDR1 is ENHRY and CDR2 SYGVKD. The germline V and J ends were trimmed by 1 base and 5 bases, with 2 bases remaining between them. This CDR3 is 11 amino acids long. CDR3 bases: TGTGCCATCAGTGAGTTGTATGGCTACACCTTC. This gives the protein CAISELYGYTF.

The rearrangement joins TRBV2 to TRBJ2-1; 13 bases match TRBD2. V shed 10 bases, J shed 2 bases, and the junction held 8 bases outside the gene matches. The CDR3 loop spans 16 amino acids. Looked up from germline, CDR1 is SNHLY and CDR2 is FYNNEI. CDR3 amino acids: CATKGTSGAPYNEQFF. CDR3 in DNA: TGTGCCACCAAAGGGACTAGCGGGGCCCCCTACAATGAGCAGTTCTTC.

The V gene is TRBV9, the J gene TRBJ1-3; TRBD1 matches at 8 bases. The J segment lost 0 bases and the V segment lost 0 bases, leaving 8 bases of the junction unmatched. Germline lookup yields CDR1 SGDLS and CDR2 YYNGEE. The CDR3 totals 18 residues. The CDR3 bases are TGTGCCAGCAGCGTAGACTCTGAGGGGACAGGCTCTGGAAACACCATATATTTT. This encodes CASSVDSEGTGSGNTIYF.

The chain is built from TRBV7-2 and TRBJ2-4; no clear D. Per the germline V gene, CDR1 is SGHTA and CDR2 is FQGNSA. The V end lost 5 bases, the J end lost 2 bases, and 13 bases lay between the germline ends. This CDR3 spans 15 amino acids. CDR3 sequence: CASSRAGMTKNIQYF. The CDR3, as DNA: TGTGCCAGCAGCAGGGCTGGCATGACCAAAAACATTCAGTACTTC.

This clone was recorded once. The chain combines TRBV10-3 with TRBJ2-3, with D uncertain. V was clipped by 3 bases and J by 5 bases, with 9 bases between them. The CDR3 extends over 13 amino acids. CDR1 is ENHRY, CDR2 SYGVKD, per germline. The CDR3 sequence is CAISEGPKDTQYF. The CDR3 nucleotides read TGTGCCATCAGTGAAGGACCGAAAGATACGCAGTATTTT.